This paragraph reports one TCR beta chain. This clonotype was seen once. Its antigen remains undetermined. No quality values exist for individual bases; no much larger clone is one base distant. V is pared back by 5 bases and J by 5 bases, with 7 bases lying between the germline termini. From the germline V gene, CDR1 is MNHEY and CDR2 is SVGEGT. CDR3 length: 12 amino acids, cysteine to phenylalanine. Just the 36-base CDR3 DNA is kept, in frame starting at base 1. This sample was taken from a study of blood T cells in healthy people across ages (dated by TCRdb to 2015 to 2017). Looking at the study overall: In model experiments, roughly one uniquely barcoded TCR beta cDNA molecule per two T cells was captured by template switching. Four age groups were formed from the donors: young (average roughly 15 years), middle-aged (just under 40), aged (under 70) and long-lived (roughly 81). To track age-related changes in TCR beta repertoire diversity, the study relied on deep sequencing normalized with unique cDNA molecular identifiers. The study analyzed two additional independent replicas of 1 million unique cDNA reads from the same blood draw for two donors, one aged 18 to 30 and one aged 80 or older. Donors of different ages were randomly distributed across sequencing lanes to avoid experimental bias.

General conclusions and limits of the study: Observed TCR beta diversity per million T cells fell roughly linearly with age, and a significant reduction was already apparent by age roughly 40. A strong correlation was found between observed TCR beta diversity and the percentage of naive T cells measured by flow cytometry. Since profiling was done on bulk unsorted PBMCs, naive and antigen-experienced compartments could not be conclusively compared. Estimates of total diversity based on one million sequenced T cells were considered lower bounds and underestimates. Donor CMV infection status was unknown, potentially confounding age-related changes in expanded clonotypes. Compared with the aged group, more naive CD4+ T cells, fewer expanded clones and increased TCR diversity were shown by the long-lived group, suggesting age selection.

Systemically healthy Caucasian individuals from Russia, 39 in total and aged about 6 to 95 years, were included as donors. Each donor gave about 9.2 milliliters of peripheral blood, drawn into EDTA-treated Vacutainer tubes. Ficoll-Paque density-gradient centrifugation was used to isolate PBMCs, with at least 6 million obtained per sample. Trizol reagent was used to extract total RNA from the PBMCs, yielding at least 6 micrograms per sample. The percentages of naive CD45RAhigh/CD27high T cells were determined by flow cytometry on a PBMC aliquot from every donor. Receptor amplification or capture employed 5' RACE. TCRdb shows the sequencer as Illumina HiSeq 2500. A second PCR of roughly 7 to 11 cycles was run with a J-beta primer mix and a sample-barcoded 5' primer. Each TCR beta cDNA molecule received a unique molecular identifier from a template-switch 5' adaptor carrying 12 random nucleotides. At least 2.5 million CDR3-containing paired-end reads were obtained from each sample. The Mint cDNA synthesis kit, primed by a TRBC-specific oligonucleotide, was used to synthesize first-strand cDNA from all RNA. After uracil-DNA glycosylase treatment, a first 18-cycle PCR used universal primers M1SS and BC2_uni_R on all cDNA. The study's processing was this. For normalization, 1 million high-quality reads, each with a distinct molecular identifier, were randomly selected from each sample. Reads sharing molecular identifiers were discarded rather than binned into consensus sequences. MiTCR, run with a Q25 quality threshold and the strictest error-elimination algorithm, handled CDR3 identification, clonotype clustering and error correction. Lower-bound total TCR beta diversity was estimated with a nonparametric unseen species model using Euler transformation. TCRdb itself trimmed the public reads at Q25 with fastp, ran MiXCR and retained productive beta chains. Rows are combined by CDR3 protein, so each entry shows the most common genes and DNA. TCRdb's processing, not the study's, gives the V and J calls here. The sample table records 550,000 to 700,000 distinct CDR3 sequences; about 25% of these occur just once. Of the sample, about a fifth falls within the top ten clones.

This receptor was obtained from a woman between 65 and 79 years old in good health. Sequenced: blood. This sequence uses TRBV6-2 or TRBV6-3 and TRBJ2-4; a tentative D match to TRBD1 spans 5 bases. CDR3 loop: CASSKTENIQYF. The DNA sequence follows: TGTGCCAGCAGTAAGACAGAAAACATTCAGTACTTC.